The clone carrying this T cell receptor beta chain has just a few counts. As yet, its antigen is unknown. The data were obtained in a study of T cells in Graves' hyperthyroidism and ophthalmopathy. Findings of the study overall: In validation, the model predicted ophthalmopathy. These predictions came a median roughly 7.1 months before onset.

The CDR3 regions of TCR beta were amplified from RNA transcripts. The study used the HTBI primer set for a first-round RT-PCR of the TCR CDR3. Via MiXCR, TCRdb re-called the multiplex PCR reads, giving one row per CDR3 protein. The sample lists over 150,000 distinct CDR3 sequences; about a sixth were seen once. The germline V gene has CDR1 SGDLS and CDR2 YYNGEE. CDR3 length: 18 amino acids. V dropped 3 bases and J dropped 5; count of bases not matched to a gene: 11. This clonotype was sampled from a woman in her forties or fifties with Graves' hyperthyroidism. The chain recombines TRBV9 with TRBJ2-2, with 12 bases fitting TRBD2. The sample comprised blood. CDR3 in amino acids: CASSAPGLAGGGTGELFF. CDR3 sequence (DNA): TGTGCCAGCAGCGCCCCGGGACTAGCGGGCGGGGGGACCGGGGAGCTGTTTTTT.